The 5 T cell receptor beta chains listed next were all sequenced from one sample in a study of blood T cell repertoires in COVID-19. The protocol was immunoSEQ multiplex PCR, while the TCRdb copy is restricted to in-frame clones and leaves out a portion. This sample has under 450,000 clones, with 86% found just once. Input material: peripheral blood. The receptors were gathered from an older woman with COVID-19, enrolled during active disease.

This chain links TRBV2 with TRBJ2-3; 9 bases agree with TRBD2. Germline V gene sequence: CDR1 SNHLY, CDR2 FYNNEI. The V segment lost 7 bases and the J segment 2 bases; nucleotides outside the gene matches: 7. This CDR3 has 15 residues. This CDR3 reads CASTRTSAFTDTQYF. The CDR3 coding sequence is TGTGCCAGCACCAGGACTAGCGCCTTCACAGATACGCAGTATTTT.

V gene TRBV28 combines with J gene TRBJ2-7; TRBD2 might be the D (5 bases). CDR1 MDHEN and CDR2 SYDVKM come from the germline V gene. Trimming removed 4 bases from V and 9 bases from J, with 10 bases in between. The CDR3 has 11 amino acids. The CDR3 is CASSSRARQYF. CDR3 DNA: TGTGCCAGCAGTTCGCGGGCACGGCAGTACTTC.

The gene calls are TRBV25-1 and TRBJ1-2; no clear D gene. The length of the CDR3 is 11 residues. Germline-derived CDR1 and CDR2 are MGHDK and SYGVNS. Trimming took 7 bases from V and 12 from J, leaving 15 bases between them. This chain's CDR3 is CASKEPGPDTF. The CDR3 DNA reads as TGTGCCAGCAAAGAACCTGGGCCCGACACCTTC.

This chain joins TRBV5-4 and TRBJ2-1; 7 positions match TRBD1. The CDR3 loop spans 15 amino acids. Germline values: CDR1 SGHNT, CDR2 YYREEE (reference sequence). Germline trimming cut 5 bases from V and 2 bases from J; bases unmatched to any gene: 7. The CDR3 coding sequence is TGTGCCAGCAGTACAGGGGTGGGTACCTACAATGAGCAGTTCTTC. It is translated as CASSTGVGTYNEQFF.

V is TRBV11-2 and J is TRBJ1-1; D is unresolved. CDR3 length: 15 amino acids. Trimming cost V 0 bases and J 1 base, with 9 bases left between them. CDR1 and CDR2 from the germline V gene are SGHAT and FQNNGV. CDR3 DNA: TGTGCCAGCAGCTTAGATAGTTACCCGAACACTGAAGCTTTCTTT. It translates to CASSLDSYPNTEAFF. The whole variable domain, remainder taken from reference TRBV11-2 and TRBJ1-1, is EAGVAQSPRYKIIEKRQSVAFWCNPISGHATLYWYQQILGQGPKLLIQFQNNGVVDDSQLPKDRFSAERLKGVDSTLKIQPAKLEDSAVYLCASSLDSYPNTEAFFGQGTRLTVV.